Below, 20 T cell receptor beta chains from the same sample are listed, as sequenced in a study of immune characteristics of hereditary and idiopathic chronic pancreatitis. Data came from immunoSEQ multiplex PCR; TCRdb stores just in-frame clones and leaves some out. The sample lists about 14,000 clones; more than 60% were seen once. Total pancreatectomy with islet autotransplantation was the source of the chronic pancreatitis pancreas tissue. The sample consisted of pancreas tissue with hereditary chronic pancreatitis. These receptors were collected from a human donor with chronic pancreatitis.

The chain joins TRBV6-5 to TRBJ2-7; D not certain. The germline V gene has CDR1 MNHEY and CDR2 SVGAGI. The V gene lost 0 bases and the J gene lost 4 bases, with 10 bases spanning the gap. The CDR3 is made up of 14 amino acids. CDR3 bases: TGTGCCAGCAGTTACTCGAGTTCAAGTTACGAGCAGTACTTC. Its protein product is CASSYSSSSYEQYF.

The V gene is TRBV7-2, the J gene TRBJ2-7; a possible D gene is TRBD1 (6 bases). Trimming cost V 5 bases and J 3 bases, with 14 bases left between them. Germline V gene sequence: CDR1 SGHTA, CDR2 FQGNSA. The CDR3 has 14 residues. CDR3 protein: CASSSYLQGYEQYF. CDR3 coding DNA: TGTGCCAGCAGCAGCTACTTACAGGGCTACGAGCAGTACTTC.

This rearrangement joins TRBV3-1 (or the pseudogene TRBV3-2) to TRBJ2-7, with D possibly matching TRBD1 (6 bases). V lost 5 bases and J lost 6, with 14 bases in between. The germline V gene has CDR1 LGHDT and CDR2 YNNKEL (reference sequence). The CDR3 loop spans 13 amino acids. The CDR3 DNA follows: TGTGCCAGCAGCGCACCGGTGGGGGCCGAGCAGTACTTC. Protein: CASSAPVGAEQYF.

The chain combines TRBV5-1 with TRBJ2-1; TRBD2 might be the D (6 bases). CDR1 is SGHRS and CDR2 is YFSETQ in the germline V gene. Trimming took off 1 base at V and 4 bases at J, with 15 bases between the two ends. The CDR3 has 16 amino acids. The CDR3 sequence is CASSLSTGVRYNEQFF. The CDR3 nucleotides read TGCGCCAGCAGCTTGAGTACGGGGGTACGTTACAATGAGCAGTTCTTC.

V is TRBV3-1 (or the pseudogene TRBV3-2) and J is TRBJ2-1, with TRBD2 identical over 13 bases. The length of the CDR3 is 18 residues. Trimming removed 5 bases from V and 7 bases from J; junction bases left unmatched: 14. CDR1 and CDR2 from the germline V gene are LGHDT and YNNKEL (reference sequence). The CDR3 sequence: CASSASLGGLAGANEQFF. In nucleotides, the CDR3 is TGTGCCAGCAGCGCCTCATTGGGAGGACTAGCGGGAGCGAATGAGCAGTTCTTC.

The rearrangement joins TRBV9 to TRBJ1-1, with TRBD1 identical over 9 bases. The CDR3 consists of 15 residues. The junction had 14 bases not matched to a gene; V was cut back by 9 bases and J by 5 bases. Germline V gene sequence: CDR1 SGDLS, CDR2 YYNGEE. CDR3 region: CAMIGQGTLGTEAFF. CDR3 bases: TGTGCCATGATAGGACAGGGGACTCTCGGGACTGAAGCTTTCTTT.

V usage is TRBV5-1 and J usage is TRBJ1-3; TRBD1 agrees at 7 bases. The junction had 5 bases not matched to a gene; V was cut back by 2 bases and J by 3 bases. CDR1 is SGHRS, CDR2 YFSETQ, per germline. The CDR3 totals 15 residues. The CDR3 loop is CASSFAGGNGNTIYF. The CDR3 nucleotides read TGCGCCAGCAGCTTCGCAGGGGGGAATGGAAACACCATATATTTT.

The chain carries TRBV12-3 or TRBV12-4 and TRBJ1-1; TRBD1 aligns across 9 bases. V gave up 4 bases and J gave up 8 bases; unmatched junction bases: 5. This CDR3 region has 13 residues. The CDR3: CASSWAGTGEAFF. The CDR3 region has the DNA TGTGCCAGCAGTTGGGCCGGGACAGGGGAAGCTTTCTTT.

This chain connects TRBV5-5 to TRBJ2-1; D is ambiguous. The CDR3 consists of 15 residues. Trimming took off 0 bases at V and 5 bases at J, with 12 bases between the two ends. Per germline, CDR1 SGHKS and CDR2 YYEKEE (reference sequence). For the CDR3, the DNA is TGTGCCAGCAGCTTGGACAGCCCTCGACACAATGAGCAGTTCTTC. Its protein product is CASSLDSPRHNEQFF.

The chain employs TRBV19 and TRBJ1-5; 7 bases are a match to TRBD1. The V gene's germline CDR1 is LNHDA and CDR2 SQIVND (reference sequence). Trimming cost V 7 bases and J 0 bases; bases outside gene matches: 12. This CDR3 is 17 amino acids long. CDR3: CASTRTGEGYSNQPQHF. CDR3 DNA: TGTGCCAGTACCCGGACAGGCGAAGGTTATAGCAATCAGCCCCAGCATTTT. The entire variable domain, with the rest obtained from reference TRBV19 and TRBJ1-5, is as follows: DGGITQSPKYLFRKEGQNVTLSCEQNLNHDAMYWYRQDPGQGLRLIYYSQIVNDFQKGDIAEGYSVSREKKESFPLTVTSAQKNPTAFYLCASTRTGEGYSNQPQHFGDGTRLSIL.

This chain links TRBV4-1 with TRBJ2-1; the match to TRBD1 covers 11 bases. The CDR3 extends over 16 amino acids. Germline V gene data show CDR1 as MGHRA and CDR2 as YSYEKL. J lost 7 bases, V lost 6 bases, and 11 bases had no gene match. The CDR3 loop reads CASRRLGQGARNEQFF. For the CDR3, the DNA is TGCGCCAGCAGGCGACTCGGACAGGGGGCGAGGAATGAGCAGTTCTTC.

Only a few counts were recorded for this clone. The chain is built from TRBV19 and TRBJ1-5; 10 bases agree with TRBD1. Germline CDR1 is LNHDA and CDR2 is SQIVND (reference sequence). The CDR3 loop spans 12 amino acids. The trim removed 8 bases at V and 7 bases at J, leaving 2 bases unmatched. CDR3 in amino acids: CASRDRGQPQHF. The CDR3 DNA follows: TGTGCCAGTCGGGACAGGGGCCAGCCCCAGCATTTT.

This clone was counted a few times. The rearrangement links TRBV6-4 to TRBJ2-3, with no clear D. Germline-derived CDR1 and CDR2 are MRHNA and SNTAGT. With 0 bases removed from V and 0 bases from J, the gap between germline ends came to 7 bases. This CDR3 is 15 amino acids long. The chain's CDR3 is CASSDSVGSTDTQYF. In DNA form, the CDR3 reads TGTGCCAGCAGTGACTCGGTCGGGAGCACAGATACGCAGTATTTT.

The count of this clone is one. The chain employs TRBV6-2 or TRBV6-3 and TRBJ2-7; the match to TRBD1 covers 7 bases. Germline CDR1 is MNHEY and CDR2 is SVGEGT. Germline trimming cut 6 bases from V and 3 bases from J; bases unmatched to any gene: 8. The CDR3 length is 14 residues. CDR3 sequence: CASSRQQGRYEQYF. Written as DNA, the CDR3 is TGTGCCAGCAGCCGCCAACAGGGGCGCTACGAGCAGTACTTC.

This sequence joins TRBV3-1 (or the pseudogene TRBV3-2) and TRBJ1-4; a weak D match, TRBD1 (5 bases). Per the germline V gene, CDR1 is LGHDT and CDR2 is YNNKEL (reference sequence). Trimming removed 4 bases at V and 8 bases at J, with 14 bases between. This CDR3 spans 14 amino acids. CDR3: CASSPRGGEEKLFF. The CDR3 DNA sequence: TGTGCCAGCAGCCCCCGGGGGGGGGAGGAAAAACTGTTTTTT.

The CDR3 is CASARLAGGTDTQYF. As DNA, the CDR3 is TGTGCCAGCGCGAGACTAGCGGGGGGCACAGATACGCAGTATTTT. This chain joins TRBV2 and TRBJ2-3, with 12 bases identical to TRBD2. CDR3 length equals 15 residues. V lost 8 bases to trimming and J lost 1 base; unmatched junction nucleotides: 4. CDR1 and CDR2 (germline): SNHLY, FYNNEI.

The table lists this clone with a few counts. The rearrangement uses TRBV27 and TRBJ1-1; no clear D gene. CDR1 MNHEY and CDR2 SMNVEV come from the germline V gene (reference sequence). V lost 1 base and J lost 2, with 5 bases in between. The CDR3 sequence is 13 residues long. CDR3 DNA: TGTGCCAGCAGTTTATTTTATAACACTGAAGCTTTCTTT. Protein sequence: CASSLFYNTEAFF.

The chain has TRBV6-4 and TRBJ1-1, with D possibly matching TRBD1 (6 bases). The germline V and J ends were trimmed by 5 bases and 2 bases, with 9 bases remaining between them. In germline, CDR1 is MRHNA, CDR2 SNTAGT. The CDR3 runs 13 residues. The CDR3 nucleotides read TGTGCCAGCAGTCTGGACAGAAACACTGAAGCTTTCTTT. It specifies CASSLDRNTEAFF.

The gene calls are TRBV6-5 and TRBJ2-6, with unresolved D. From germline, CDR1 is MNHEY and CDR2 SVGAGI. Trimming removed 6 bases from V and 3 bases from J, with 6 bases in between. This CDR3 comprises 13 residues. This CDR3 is CASRNGGANVLTF. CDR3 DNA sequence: TGTGCCAGCAGGAACGGTGGGGCCAACGTCCTGACTTTC.

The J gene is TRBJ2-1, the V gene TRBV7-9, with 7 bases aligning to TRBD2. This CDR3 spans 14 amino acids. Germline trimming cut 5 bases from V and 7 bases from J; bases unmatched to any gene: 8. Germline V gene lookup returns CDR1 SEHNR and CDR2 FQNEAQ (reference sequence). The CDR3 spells CASSVSGTTNEQFF. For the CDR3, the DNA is TGTGCCAGCAGCGTCTCCGGGACTACGAATGAGCAGTTCTTC. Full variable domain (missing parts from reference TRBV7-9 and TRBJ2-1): DTGVSQNPRHKITKRGQNVTFRCDPISEHNRLYWYRQTLGQGPEFLTYFQNEAQLEKSRLLSDRFSAERPKGSFSTLEIQRTEQGDSAMYLCASSVSGTTNEQFFGPGTRLTVL.